These T cell receptor beta chains were read from a single sample in a study of shared clonotypes between healthy human individuals. This table comes from immunoSEQ multiplex PCR, and its TCRdb copy is limited to in-frame clones, with some not included. The sample gives fewer than 2.5 million clones, 80% to 95% of which show up once; more than 0.35% is in the top ten. The specimen was naive CD4+ T cells from PBMCs. The receptors originated from a young man in good health. Some clones in this sample may be carry-over from other donors' samples. Each CDR3 is given with its conserved first and last residue. The order of the fields is V gene, clone size, D gene, J gene, CDR3 DNA, CDR3 protein. D genes are given only for firm matches. Clone sizes are given selectively: once, few, many, or a class where the clone is expanded.

>TRBV6-4|NA|NA|TRBJ1-1
TGTGCCAGCAGGTCGGACAGCCTGAACACTGAAGCTTTCTTT
CASRSDSLNTEAFF
>TRBV10-3|NA|TRBD2|TRBJ2-3
TGTGCCATCAGTGGGGGACTAGCGGCTAGCACAGATACGCAGTATTTT
CAISGGLAASTDTQYF
>TRBV7-9|NA|TRBD2|TRBJ2-7
TGTGCCAGCAGCACGGGACTAGCCGTCCCCCACGAGCAGTACTTC
CASSTGLAVPHEQYF
>TRBV28|NA|TRBD1|TRBJ1-1
TGTGCCAGCGGGGGGACAGGGGCCCCGGAGACTGAAGCTTTCTTT
CASGGTGAPETEAFF
>TRBV18|NA|TRBD2|TRBJ2-1
TGTGCCAGCTCACCTTTACTAGCGGGAGTCAATGAGCAGTTCTTC
CASSPLLAGVNEQFF
>TRBV28|NA|NA|TRBJ2-1
TGTGCCAGCAGCTATACCGGGACCATCTACAATGAGCAGTTCTTC
CASSYTGTIYNEQFF
>TRBV28|NA|NA|TRBJ1-2
TGTGCCAGCAGTTTATGGGGCTATGGCTACACCTTC
CASSLWGYGYTF
>TRBV19|NA|NA|TRBJ1-5
TGTGCCAGTAGTATCCAAGGAACGGGAGATAGCAATCAGCCCCAGCATTTT
CASSIQGTGDSNQPQHF
>TRBV18|NA|NA|TRBJ1-2
TGTGCCAGCTCACCAGCAGGTCTCCCCGACCGAATGAGGAACTATGGCTACACCTTC
CASSPAGLPDRMRNYGYTF
>TRBV6-1|once|TRBD1|TRBJ2-5
TGTGCCAGCAGTCCAAATAGGGACAGACAAGAGACCCAGTACTTC
CASSPNRDRQETQYF
>TRBV19|NA|TRBD1|TRBJ1-5
TGTGCCAGTACCCAAAGGGACAGGGGTAATCAGTCCCAGCATTTT
CASTQRDRGNQSQHF
>TRBV28|NA|NA|TRBJ2-7
TGTGCCAGCAGTTTACCCCGGGAGGAGCAGTACTTC
CASSLPREEQYF
>TRBV10-3|NA|NA|TRBJ2-6
TGTGCCATCAGTGTTCTAACGACAGCTGGGGCCAACGTCCTGACTTTC
CAISVLTTAGANVLTF
>TRBV5-6|NA|NA|TRBJ2-1
TGTGCCAGCAGCTTCGCCCGCAATGAGCAGTTCTTC
CASSFARNEQFF
>TRBV9|NA|NA|TRBJ2-1
TGTGCCAGCAGCGGTTCTAGCGCCCCAATGGGGAATGAGCAGTTCTTC
CASSGSSAPMGNEQFF
>TRBV11-2|NA|TRBD1|TRBJ2-4
TGTGCCAGCAGCACGAGGACAGGGGGGAACATTCAGTACTTC
CASSTRTGGNIQYF
>TRBV4-1|NA|NA|TRBJ1-4
TGCGCCAGCAGCCATGGAAGGGAGGGTCGGAGTGAAAAACTGTTTTTT
CASSHGREGRSEKLFF
>TRBV9|NA|NA|TRBJ2-3
TGTGCCAGCAGCGTACGGGAGGATACGCAGTATTTT
CASSVREDTQYF
>TRBV28|NA|NA|TRBJ2-7
TGTGCTGCGAGGGCCGGGGCCTACGAGCAGTACTTC
CAARAGAYEQYF
>TRBV18|NA|NA|TRBJ1-2
TGTGCCAGCTCACCACCTGTCACGGGATGGGGCTACACCTTC
CASSPPVTGWGYTF
>TRBV11-2|NA|NA|TRBJ2-6
TGTGCCAGCAGCTCGACTCTACTCTCTGGGGCCAACGTCCTGACTTTC
CASSSTLLSGANVLTF
>TRBV19|NA|NA|TRBJ1-1
TGTGCCAGTAGTACCCAACAGGGAAGGGTGAACACTGAAGCTTTCTTT
CASSTQQGRVNTEAFF
>TRBV6-5|NA|NA|TRBJ1-2
TGTGCCAGCAGTTACTCCCGGTGGAGGGTGGATGGCTACACCTTC
CASSYSRWRVDGYTF
>TRBV10-3|NA|TRBD1|TRBJ2-7
TGTGCCATCAGTGCCAACCAGGGGGATCGGTACGAGCAGTACTTC
CAISANQGDRYEQYF
>TRBV6-5|NA|NA|TRBJ2-2
TGTGCCAGCAGTTACTCGCGGAACACCGGGGAGCTGTTTTTT
CASSYSRNTGELFF
>TRBV7-9|NA|TRBD1|TRBJ2-2
TGTGCCATCTTACAGGGGGCAGGAGTTAGCACCGGGGAGCTGTTTTTT
CAILQGAGVSTGELFF